This paragraph reports one T cell receptor beta chain. The antigen this receptor binds is unknown. No per-base quality is available; no much larger clone lies one base away. TCR beta CDR3 regions were sequenced from DNA using the immunoSEQ Assay. Per the authors' processing: T cell density was computed as TCR beta template counts normalized to usable DNA estimated by amplifying housekeeping genes. Richness was estimated with the preseqR package, extrapolating to 400,000 templates for PBMC samples and 120,000 templates for tissue samples. Clonality was calculated as one minus Pielou's evenness. Tissue-enriched TCRs were identified by differential abundance testing using productive amino-acid clonotypes, minimum total count 5 and alpha 0.1. The Jaccard Index and the Morisita Overlap Index were used to measure how much the repertoires overlapped between compartments. GLIPH clustered TCR beta CDR3s with public tetramer-defined viral CDR3s; viral motifs required at least three viral sequences plus V-gene enrichment. TCRdb carries this immuneACCESS record with in-frame sequences only. Its versions omit some clonotypes, under half of them owing to an unresolved V gene in the studies checked, with the rest unexplained. V and J calls plus clone size are reproduced from that table; the DNA served to infer D and trimming. The sample table contains around 26,000 clones; only one count was recorded for 81% of them. The top ten clones comprise 9.5% to 10% of the sample.

CDR1 and CDR2, per the germline V gene, are MDHEN and SYDVKM. Its CDR3 holds 15 amino acids, cysteine through phenylalanine. The CDR3 DNA has 45 bases and is translated from base 1. Trimming removed 6 bases from V and 0 bases from J, leaving 14 bases between the germline ends. These data originate in a study of T cells in localized non-small cell lung cancer (dated by TCRdb to the early 2020s). With respect to the entire study: T cell repertoires of 236 early-stage NSCLC patients were analyzed, with tumors being compared against uninvolved tumor-adjacent lungs. The cohort was made up of some 240 treatment-naive NSCLC patients whose localized lung tumors had been resected. Of the NSCLC patients, about 130 were male and some 97 were female, and the mean age was roughly 61 years.

At diagnosis, peripheral blood, uninvolved tumor-adjacent lung and tumor were collected and were preserved as a mix of fresh-frozen and FFPE material. For TCR repertoire profiling, the blood samples were analyzed as peripheral blood mononuclear cells. Summary of the overall study and its limitations: Of the top 100 tumor clones, a median of 57 were detected in paired uninvolved adjacent lung; roughly 29 were also among that lung's top 100. Longer overall survival was associated with higher blood T cell density, whereas shorter survival was associated with higher adjacent-lung clonality. Because of the exploratory design, TCR variables were selected using unadjusted p-values without false-discovery rate correction. Uninvolved tumor-adjacent lung showed the highest T cell clonality, higher than tumor, which suggests more focused antigenic responses in the adjacent lung. Because multi-region sequencing of the tumors was not done, intratumor heterogeneity could not be ruled out.

Sequences were derived from peripheral blood, sampled before any cancer treatment. This receptor was identified in a man aged 40-75 years with stage III squamous cell lung carcinoma. This receptor chain uses TRBV28 and TRBJ1-2, with TRBD1 as a weak D call on 5 bases. In nucleotide form, the sequence is TGTGCCAGCAGCCGGTGGGACCCCGCTAACTATGGCTACACCTTC. Its protein product is CASSRWDPANYGYTF.